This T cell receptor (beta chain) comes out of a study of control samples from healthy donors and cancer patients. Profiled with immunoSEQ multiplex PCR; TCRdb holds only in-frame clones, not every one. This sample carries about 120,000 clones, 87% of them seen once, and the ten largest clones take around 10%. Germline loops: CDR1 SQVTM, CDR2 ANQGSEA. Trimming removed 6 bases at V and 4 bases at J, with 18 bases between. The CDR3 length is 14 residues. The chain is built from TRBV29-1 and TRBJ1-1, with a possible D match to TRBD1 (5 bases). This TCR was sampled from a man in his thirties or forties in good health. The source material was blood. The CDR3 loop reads CSVVGGGRGTEAFF. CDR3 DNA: TGCAGCGTGGTCGGTGGGGGGAGGGGCACTGAAGCTTTCTTT.